These 23 T cell receptor beta chains originate from one sample sequenced in a study of blood T cell repertoires in COVID-19. Here immunoSEQ multiplex PCR was the method, and the copy in TCRdb shows in-frame clones only, minus some. The top ten clones hold over 8.5% of a sample with about 150,000 clones, 60% to 85% of them seen once. Material for sequencing was peripheral blood. These receptors came from a man aged 50-59 years with active or convalescent COVID-19.

The chain is built from TRBV28 and TRBJ2-7, with 9 bases matching TRBD2. This CDR3 is built from 15 residues. Germline CDR1 reads MDHEN; CDR2 reads SYDVKM. V shed 6 bases, J shed 7 bases, and the junction held 13 bases outside the gene matches. The CDR3: CASRGVSGSRREQYF. The CDR3 region has the DNA TGTGCCAGCAGGGGGGTTAGCGGGAGCCGTAGGGAGCAGTACTTC.

This chain joins TRBV28 and TRBJ1-1; D is unclear. This CDR3 spans 15 amino acids. CDR1 and CDR2 from the germline V gene are MDHEN and SYDVKM. The V end lost 3 bases, the J end lost 1 base, and 12 bases lay between the germline ends. The CDR3 sequence: CASSFRQVGNTEAFF. CDR3 nucleotides: TGTGCCAGCAGTTTCAGGCAGGTTGGGAACACTGAAGCTTTCTTT.

The chain's CDR3 is CAWRKTSTFEQYF. CDR3 coding DNA: TGTGCCTGGAGGAAGACTAGCACGTTCGAGCAGTACTTC. The rearrangement links TRBV30 to TRBJ2-7, with 7 nucleotides matching TRBD2. Germline lookup yields CDR1 GTSNPN and CDR2 SVGIG (reference sequence). Trimming took 3 bases from V and 6 from J; bases not matched to a gene: 8. This CDR3 region has 13 residues.

This chain connects TRBV7-9 to TRBJ2-3; 8 bases line up with TRBD2. Losses at the gene ends were 3 bases for V and 5 bases for J; bases not matched to a gene: 7. Looked up from germline, CDR1 is SEHNR and CDR2 is FQNEAQ (reference sequence). The CDR3 is 15 residues long. The CDR3 here is CASSLGLVDRDTQYF. CDR3 coding DNA: TGTGCCAGCAGCTTGGGACTAGTGGATAGAGATACGCAGTATTTT.

J is TRBJ2-4 and V is TRBV24-1, with a tentative D call TRBD2 (6 bases). V was clipped by 9 bases and J by 6 bases, with 14 bases between them. Germline assignment: CDR1 KGHDR and CDR2 SFDVKD. The CDR3 length is 13 residues. CDR3: CATGEAWGNIQYF. CDR3 nucleotide sequence: TGTGCCACCGGGGAGGCGTGGGGAAACATTCAGTACTTC.

The chain recombines TRBV9 with TRBJ2-6, with D tentatively TRBD2 (6 bases). Germline CDR1 and CDR2: SGDLS and YYNGEE. The CDR3 is made up of 18 amino acids. Trimming pared 4 bases from V and 0 bases from J, leaving 17 bases between. The CDR3 nucleotides are TGTGCCAGCAGCTCCCCCCGGGGGTACCTCTCTGGGGCCAACGTCCTGACTTTC. Residues: CASSSPRGYLSGANVLTF.

This rearrangement joins TRBV27 to TRBJ1-1; 9 nucleotides line up with TRBD1. The CDR3 has 15 residues. V was pared by 10 bases and J by 0 bases, with 9 bases of the junction left unmatched. CDR1 is MNHEY and CDR2 is SMNVEV in the germline V gene (reference sequence). CDR3 nucleotides: TGTGCCACCAAGATTCGGACAGGGGTGAACACTGAAGCTTTCTTT. It encodes CATKIRTGVNTEAFF.

J is TRBJ2-5 and V is TRBV4-1; D perhaps matches TRBD1 (5 bases). The CDR3 is 13 residues long. V dropped 4 bases and J dropped 4 bases, with 10 bases sitting between them. Looked up from germline, CDR1 is MGHRA and CDR2 is YSYEKL. CDR3 sequence reads: CASSPSGPETQYF. CDR3 coding DNA: TGCGCCAGCAGCCCCTCAGGGCCAGAGACCCAGTACTTC.

This clone was counted a single time. The V and J genes are TRBV6-4 and TRBJ1-3; D gene ambiguous. Germline V gene sequence: CDR1 MRHNA, CDR2 SNTAGT. The V gene lost 2 bases and the J gene lost 0 bases, with 8 bases spanning the gap. The CDR3 is 15 residues long. The CDR3 spells CASSDAKHSGNTIYF. CDR3 DNA: TGTGCCAGCAGTGACGCCAAACACTCTGGAAACACCATATATTTT.

The rearrangement links TRBV6-5 to TRBJ1-5, with D unresolved. In germline, CDR1 is MNHEY, CDR2 SVGAGI. Trimming shortened V by 5 bases and J by 6 bases, and 14 bases separated the two germline ends. This CDR3 region has 14 residues. This CDR3 reads CASSRRKDGQPQHF. CDR3 in DNA: TGTGCCAGCAGTAGGAGAAAGGATGGTCAGCCCCAGCATTTT.

Only a few counts were recorded for this clone. V gene TRBV19 combines with J gene TRBJ1-5, with D tentatively TRBD1 (5 bases). Trimming left V 5 bases short and J 3 bases short, with 23 bases between. This CDR3 has 18 amino acids. Germline loops: CDR1 LNHDA, CDR2 SQIVND (reference sequence). CDR3 coding DNA: TGTGCCAGTAGTCCTAGGGTCGGGGGAGGCACTTCCAATCAGCCCCAGCATTTT. This translates into CASSPRVGGGTSNQPQHF. The entire variable domain, with the rest obtained from reference TRBV19 and TRBJ1-5, is as follows: DGGITQSPKYLFRKEGQNVTLSCEQNLNHDAMYWYRQDPGQGLRLIYYSQIVNDFQKGDIAEGYSVSREKKESFPLTVTSAQKNPTAFYLCASSPRVGGGTSNQPQHFGDGTRLSIL.

V gene TRBV6-5 combines with J gene TRBJ2-2; D is perhaps TRBD1 (6 bases). CDR3 length: 12 residues. CDR1 is MNHEY and CDR2 is SVGAGI in the germline V gene. Trimming removed 4 bases at V and 10 bases at J, with 10 bases between. Here the CDR3 reads CASSSNRVELFF. The CDR3 coding sequence is TGTGCCAGCAGTTCGAACAGGGTGGAGCTGTTTTTT.

The rearrangement joins TRBV9 to TRBJ2-2; D might be TRBD2 (6 bases). Trimming removed 3 bases at V and 6 bases at J, with 9 bases between. The V gene's germline CDR1 is SGDLS and CDR2 YYNGEE. The CDR3 contains 13 residues. The CDR3 here is CASSARGSGELFF. The CDR3 DNA sequence: TGTGCCAGCAGCGCCCGGGGGTCCGGGGAGCTGTTTTTT.

The gene calls are TRBV6-6 and TRBJ2-3; TRBD1 aligns across 7 bases. The CDR3 length is 14 residues. CDR1 MNHNY and CDR2 SVGAGI come from the germline V gene (reference sequence). V was clipped by 4 bases and J by 0 bases; unmatched bases: 1. This chain's CDR3 is CASSLGQSTDTQYF. The CDR3 DNA sequence: TGTGCCAGCAGTTTGGGACAGAGCACAGATACGCAGTATTTT.

The rearrangement uses TRBV2 and TRBJ2-7; D gene unclear. V dropped 5 bases and J dropped 3 bases, with 8 bases sitting between them. The CDR3 spans 12 residues. Germline loops: CDR1 SNHLY, CDR2 FYNNEI. The CDR3 protein is CASSSEHYEQYF. The CDR3 nucleotides read TGTGCCAGCAGTTCGGAGCACTACGAGCAGTACTTC.

This clone was detected many times. The chain couples TRBV9 to TRBJ2-7, with 12 bases aligning to TRBD2. Germline V gene lookup returns CDR1 SGDLS and CDR2 YYNGEE. This CDR3 spans 16 amino acids. The V and J ends lost 3 bases and 0 bases, in that order; junction bases with no gene match: 4. The CDR3 region is CASSEGLAGYSYEQYF. Here the CDR3 DNA reads TGTGCCAGCAGCGAAGGACTAGCGGGATACTCCTACGAGCAGTACTTC.

This chain joins TRBV5-1 and TRBJ2-7; D is ambiguous. The length of the CDR3 is 16 residues. V shed 0 bases and J shed 4 bases, with 17 bases lying between them. Germline CDR1 and CDR2: SGHRS and YFSETQ. The CDR3 coding sequence is TGCGCCAGCAGCTTGGTGGCAGACCAACCAGGATACGAGCAGTACTTC. Encoded protein: CASSLVADQPGYEQYF. The variable domain in full, with the rest retrieved from reference TRBV5-1 and TRBJ2-7, is KAGVTQTPRYLIKTRGQQVTLSCSPISGHRSVSWYQQTPGQGLQFLFEYFSETQRNKGNFPGRFSGRQFSNSRSEMNVSTLELGDSALYLCASSLVADQPGYEQYFGPGTRLTVT.

The chain is built from TRBV10-3 and TRBJ2-1; 8 bases map to TRBD2. Looked up from germline, CDR1 is ENHRY and CDR2 is SYGVKD. The junction had 11 bases not matched to a gene; V was cut back by 0 bases and J by 13 bases. This CDR3 comprises 15 residues. The CDR3 protein is CAISESGSGTFDQFF. CDR3 sequence (DNA): TGTGCCATCAGTGAGTCAGGTAGCGGGACCTTTGATCAGTTCTTC.

This chain connects TRBV11-3 to TRBJ1-1, with D perhaps matching TRBD1 (5 bases). V lost 5 bases and J 0 bases, leaving 7 bases between the germline ends. Germline CDR1 is SGHNT and CDR2 is YENEEA. The CDR3 extends over 13 amino acids. The CDR3 sequence is CASSRQLNTEAFF. CDR3 nucleotides: TGTGCCAGCAGCCGACAGTTGAACACTGAAGCTTTCTTT. Combining the CDR3 with reference TRBV11-3 and TRBJ1-1 gives the whole variable domain EAGVVQSPRYKIIEKKQPVAFWCNPISGHNTLYWYLQNLGQGPELLIRYENEEAVDDSQLPKDRFSAERLKGVDSTLKIQPAELGDSAVYLCASSRQLNTEAFFGQGTRLTVV.

The genes are TRBV6-5 and TRBJ2-7; a possible D gene is TRBD2 (5 bases). V was cut by 0 bases and J by 1 base, with 13 bases left in between. CDR3 length equals 16 residues. CDR1 is MNHEY and CDR2 is SVGAGI in the germline V gene. The CDR3 loop reads CASSYSLRVWSYEQYF. DNA of the CDR3: TGTGCCAGCAGTTACTCGTTGAGGGTTTGGTCCTACGAGCAGTACTTC.

The chain joins TRBV7-3 to TRBJ2-1; D is uncertain. The CDR3 spans 13 residues. Germline CDR1 is SGHTA and CDR2 is FQGTGA. V shed 5 bases and J shed 5 bases, with 10 bases lying between them. The CDR3 nucleotides read TGTGCCAGCAGCGCAGTCCCGAACAATGAGCAGTTCTTC. Its translation: CASSAVPNNEQFF.

The chain uses TRBV7-9 and TRBJ1-2; D is possibly TRBD1 (5 bases). The V gene lost 5 bases and the J gene lost 3 bases, with 19 bases spanning the gap. CDR1 is SEHNR, CDR2 FQNEAQ, per germline (reference sequence). This CDR3 is built from 16 residues. CDR3 nucleotide sequence: TGTGCCAGCAGCCTTGACAGTAGGTATCAGGACTATGGCTACACCTTC. This encodes CASSLDSRYQDYGYTF.

The chain joins TRBV9 to TRBJ2-2; 10 bases are a match to TRBD2. After removal of 3 bases from V and 4 bases from J, the junction contained 6 bases not matched to a gene. CDR1 SGDLS and CDR2 YYNGEE come from the germline V gene. The CDR3 runs to 16 residues. CDR3 DNA: TGTGCCAGCAGCGCCCCTAGCGGGGGAAGCACCGGGGAGCTGTTTTTT. This gives the protein CASSAPSGGSTGELFF.